This T cell receptor beta chain is drawn from a study of T cells after yellow fever vaccination. About the research overall: Those fractions that held only low numbers of cells were prepared using the SMART-Seq v4 Ultra Low Input RNA kit.

This clonotype was observed many times. The antigen remains unidentified. The CDR3 contains 14 residues. Germline V CDR1 and CDR2: LNHNV, YYDKDF (reference sequence). The V gene lost 4 bases and the J gene lost 6 bases, with 12 bases spanning the gap. Notes on the study in general: Post-booster reappearance was seen for most primary-vaccination clones (about 95% CD4, 75% to 90% CD8).

MiXCR, run by TCRdb on the 5' RACE reads, gives a single entry per CDR3 protein. The sample holds about 240,000 distinct CDR3 sequences, roughly 3.7% seen once. The sequence was obtained from a man younger than 35 who received the YFV17D yellow fever vaccine. The input for sequencing was PBMCs, taken 15 days after the yellow fever booster vaccination. This sequence joins TRBV15 and TRBJ2-2; D is unresolved. The DNA of the CDR3 is TGTGCCACCAGCACGAAGACGTGGCCCGGGGAGCTGTTTTTT. This translates into CATSTKTWPGELFF.